This T cell receptor beta chain was identified during a study of response to subunit inactivated influenza vaccine. Study-wide results and limits: New T cells are recruited in small numbers by each seasonal influenza vaccination, according to the authors' suggestion.

This clonotype was picked up a small number of times. Its antigen is not known. V lost 1 base, J lost 2 bases, and 11 bases lay in between. The CDR3 consists of 15 residues. The germline V gene has CDR1 SGHTA and CDR2 FQGNSA. TCRdb re-analysed the RT-PCR reads in MiXCR, keeping a single row per CDR3 protein. The sample has just under 250,000 distinct CDR3 sequences; 10% to 15% are singletons. This clonotype was obtained from a man aged 45-60 years who received an inactivated influenza vaccine. V and J are TRBV7-2 and TRBJ2-5; maybe TRBD2 (5 bases). The source was non-naive T cells sorted from PBMCs, collected less than 15 days before vaccination. The DNA of the CDR3 is TGTGCCAGCAGCTTAGAGCGGAACGCACAAGAGACCCAGTACTTC. It yields the protein CASSLERNAQETQYF.